This section outlines one T cell receptor (beta chain) sequence together with its context. This clonotype occurred many times. The clone's antigen remains unknown. There are no base qualities to consult, and no much larger clone falls within one base. This specimen comes from a study of T-cell reconstitution after alpha-beta-depleted transplantation in children listed by TCRdb under 2016. A note on the overall study: Using TCR repertoire profiling, the study followed T-cell immune reconstitution in a quantitative way in children after TCRalphabeta/CD19-depleted allogeneic hematopoietic cell transplantation.

The method was PCR. For sequencing, an Illumina HiSeq 2500 was employed. Molecular barcoding was employed in the preparation of TCR libraries, with unique molecular identifiers being used to normalize TCRbeta repertoire quantification. The public sequencing data were trimmed at Q25 with fastp and processed into clonotypes with MiXCR by TCRdb, which kept only in-frame beta chains. Identical CDR3 protein sequences are pooled into one entry, listed with their most common genes and DNA. The sample table records a few hundred thousand distinct CDR3 sequences; 11% of these occur just once. The leading ten clones occupy about 5% of the sample. The CDR3 has 14 amino acids, counting the end cysteine and phenylalanine. The DNA shown is the 42-base CDR3, in frame from base 1. V is shortened by 1 base, J by 6 bases, and the region joining them spans 10 bases. Sequences SGHTA (CDR1) and FQGNSA (CDR2) are obtained from the germline V gene.

The clonotype originates from a human donor who donated a stem cell graft to a child with acute myeloid leukemia. The sample consisted of PBMCs from the stem cell graft donor, taken from the stem cell graft. This sequence uses TRBV7-2 and TRBJ2-1; a tentative D match to TRBD1 spans 5 bases. The CDR3 reads CASSLVAGSNEQFF. The DNA is as follows: TGTGCCAGCAGCTTAGTTGCAGGGTCCAATGAGCAGTTCTTC.